Shown below are 5 T cell receptor beta chains from a single sample sequenced in a study of cytomegalovirus exposure and HLA in healthy donors. 60 Vbeta and 13 Jbeta primers were used in PCR. The data were produced by immunoSEQ multiplex PCR, yet TCRdb's version contains in-frame clones alone and is incomplete. The sample lists about 130,000 clones; 74% were seen once. The specimen was PBMCs. The receptors here all came from a man between 18 and 35 years old in good health and CMV-seropositive.

This CDR3 reads CASSLGLAGGLQETQYF. The DNA for the CDR3 is TGCGCCAGCAGCTTGGGGCTAGCGGGAGGCCTCCAAGAGACCCAGTACTTC. The genes are TRBV5-1 and TRBJ2-5, with TRBD2 identical over 11 bases. CDR1 SGHRS and CDR2 YFSETQ come from the germline V gene. V shed 0 bases and J 1 base; nucleotides not matched to a gene: 5. The CDR3 runs to 17 residues.

This clone was recorded at least ten times. This chain links TRBV2 with TRBJ1-5; tentative D call: TRBD1 (6 bases). Germline CDR1 is SNHLY and CDR2 is FYNNEI. The V end lost 6 bases, the J end lost 6 bases, and 15 bases lay between the germline ends. The CDR3 covers 14 residues. CDR3 protein: CASSFGQRGQPQHF. CDR3 in DNA: TGTGCCAGCAGCTTTGGACAGCGGGGTCAGCCCCAGCATTTT.

The rearrangement links TRBV5-5 to TRBJ2-1; no definite D call. Germline values: CDR1 SGHKS, CDR2 YYEKEE (reference sequence). Trimming stripped 3 bases from V and 7 bases from J, with 8 bases between. The CDR3 is 12 residues long. Written as DNA, the CDR3 is TGTGCCAGCAGCTCTCCCTCGAATGAGCAGTTCTTC. Translated, it gives CASSSPSNEQFF.

The chain couples TRBV7-9 to TRBJ1-2; TRBD1 matches 12 bases. The CDR3 length is 15 residues. V lost 4 bases to trimming and J lost 5 bases; unmatched junction nucleotides: 5. The germline CDR1 and CDR2 sequences are SEHNR and FQNEAQ (reference sequence). CDR3 DNA: TGTGCCAGCAGCTCGGGACAGGGGGCCTGGTATGGCTACACCTTC. Its protein is CASSSGQGAWYGYTF.

The chain employs TRBV7-9 and TRBJ1-2; possible D gene TRBD1, 6 bases. CDR1 and CDR2 (germline): SEHNR, FQNEAQ (reference sequence). V was clipped by 5 bases and J by 9 bases, with 22 bases between them. The CDR3 is made up of 15 amino acids. The CDR3 region has the DNA TGTGCCAGCAGCCCCCCCTTGGGGGCCCGAGGCCGCTACACCTTC. This encodes CASSPPLGARGRYTF.